These 16 T cell receptor beta chains were sequenced from one sample in a study of CD4 T cells in relation to SARS-CoV-2 and coronaviruses. Their cognate antigens are unknown. Unexposed donor CD4+ T cells date from about 2011-2018, before the COVID-19 pandemic. After roughly ten days of culture, CD4+ T cells were isolated. Measured with immunoSEQ multiplex PCR; TCRdb has only the in-frame clones, and not every one. The repertoire holds 27,000 or so clones, with around 75% as singletons. Specimen: CD4+ T cells from PBMCs, cultured in vitro. The source is a human donor in good health.

The V and J genes are TRBV11-2 and TRBJ1-2; D may be TRBD1 (6 bases). This CDR3 contains 15 residues. V lost 5 bases and J lost 2, with 15 bases in between. Germline V CDR1 and CDR2: SGHAT, FQNNGV. This chain's CDR3 is CASSRLTDSNYGYTF. The DNA for the CDR3 is TGTGCCAGCAGCCGACTTACGGACAGCAACTATGGCTACACCTTC. Using reference TRBV11-2 and TRBJ1-2 for the parts outside the CDR3, the full variable domain is EAGVAQSPRYKIIEKRQSVAFWCNPISGHATLYWYQQILGQGPKLLIQFQNNGVVDDSQLPKDRFSAERLKGVDSTLKIQPAKLEDSAVYLCASSRLTDSNYGYTFGSGTRLTVV.

The genes are TRBV7-2 and TRBJ1-2; 8 positions agree with TRBD1. Trimming removed 4 bases from V and 3 bases from J; junction bases left unmatched: 10. CDR3 size: 16 residues. The germline CDR1 and CDR2 sequences are SGHTA and FQGNSA. Here the CDR3 DNA reads TGTGCCAGCAGCTCACGACGGACAGGGCTCTACTATGGCTACACCTTC. As protein: CASSSRRTGLYYGYTF.

The chain couples TRBV2 to TRBJ2-5; 10 nucleotides align to TRBD2. The CDR3 is 14 amino acids. After removal of 4 bases from V and 4 bases from J, the junction contained 3 bases not matched to a gene. Per germline, CDR1 SNHLY and CDR2 FYNNEI. For the CDR3, the DNA is TGTGCCAGCAGTGGTGGGACTAGCGTAGAGACCCAGTACTTC. Its protein product is CASSGGTSVETQYF.

This sequence joins TRBV6-5 and TRBJ1-2; the D is unclear. This CDR3 is 11 amino acids long. CDR1 is MNHEY, CDR2 SVGAGI, per germline. Between the trimmed V and J ends, which lost 3 bases and 8 bases, there was a span of 7 bases. The chain's CDR3 is CASSYMGGYTF. As DNA, the CDR3 is TGTGCCAGCAGTTATATGGGGGGCTACACCTTC.

This chain connects TRBV18 to TRBJ2-5; the D gene could be TRBD1 or TRBD2 (5 bases each). The germline V and J ends were trimmed by 4 bases and 5 bases, with 23 bases remaining between them. Germline-derived CDR1 and CDR2 are KGHSH and LQKENI. CDR3 length equals 17 residues. The CDR3 protein is CASSLTPGPGARETQYF. CDR3 in DNA: TGTGCCAGCTCACTCACTCCGGGACCCGGGGCCCGGGAGACCCAGTACTTC.

A single count supports this clone. The rearrangement joins TRBV7-2 to TRBJ2-3; D is perhaps TRBD1 (6 bases). Germline V lookup: CDR1 SGHTA, CDR2 FQGNSA. V gave up 3 bases and J gave up 0 bases, with 10 bases separating them. CDR3 length: 15 residues. The CDR3 DNA reads TGTGCCAGCAGCTTGTTTGGACAGAGCACAGATACGCAGTATTTT. It encodes CASSLFGQSTDTQYF.

This chain links TRBV29-1 with TRBJ2-5; a possible D gene is TRBD1 (6 bases). CDR3 length equals 10 residues. V lost 7 bases to trimming and J lost 5 bases, with 8 bases between them. Per the germline V gene, CDR1 is SQVTM and CDR2 is ANQGSEA. The CDR3 loop reads CSGQGETQYF. The CDR3 region has the DNA TGCAGCGGCCAGGGGGAGACCCAGTACTTC.

The rearrangement uses TRBV24-1 and TRBJ2-3; no reliable D call. Germline assignment: CDR1 KGHDR and CDR2 SFDVKD. V was clipped by 2 bases and J by 1 base, with 12 bases between them. CDR3 length: 16 amino acids. CDR3 in amino acids: CATSDYGESGTDTQYF. In DNA, the CDR3 is TGTGCCACCAGTGATTACGGCGAATCGGGCACAGATACGCAGTATTTT.

This clone was seen just once. Mismatch with germline at one junction end may stem from a read error. This rearrangement joins TRBV11-2 to TRBJ2-7; TRBD1 might be the D (6 bases). The CDR3 length is 13 residues. Looked up from germline, CDR1 is SGHAT and CDR2 is FQNNGV. The CDR3 loop is CASSSGVRVEQHF. The CDR3 DNA is TGTGCCAGCAGCTCAGGGGTCAGGGTGGAGCAGCACTTC.

This chain uses TRBV7-2 with TRBJ2-3; 8 nucleotides align to TRBD2. V trimming: 4 bases; J trimming: 5 bases; junction bases outside the gene matches: 8. Germline V gives CDR1 SGHTA, CDR2 FQGNSA. This CDR3 spans 15 amino acids. CDR3 DNA: TGTGCCAGCAGCTCTAGCGGGTTAGCCCTAGATACGCAGTATTTT. As protein: CASSSSGLALDTQYF. The full variable domain, with the rest looked up from reference TRBV7-2 and TRBJ2-3, is GAGVSQSPSNKVTEKGKDVELRCDPISGHTALYWYRQSLGQGLEFLIYFQGNSAPDKSGLPSDRFSAERTGGSVSTLTIQRTQQEDSAVYLCASSSSGLALDTQYFGPGTRLTVL.

The chain recombines TRBV15 with TRBJ2-1, with 8 bases lining up with TRBD2. CDR3 length: 15 amino acids. Trimming cost V 8 bases and J 3 bases; bases outside gene matches: 9. The germline V gene has CDR1 LNHNV and CDR2 YYDKDF (reference sequence). The CDR3 sequence: CATSSAGASYNEQFF. For the CDR3, the DNA is TGTGCCACCTCGTCAGCGGGAGCAAGCTACAATGAGCAGTTCTTC.

The chain employs TRBV4-1 and TRBJ1-5; 12 bases fit TRBD1. The CDR3 consists of 18 residues. Germline V lookup: CDR1 MGHRA, CDR2 YSYEKL. Trimming took 3 bases from V and 4 from J; bases not matched to a gene: 10. For the CDR3, the DNA is TGCGCCAGCAGCCAGGCTGGGACAGGGGGCGGGGGTAATCAGCCCCAGCATTTT. The encoded protein is CASSQAGTGGGGNQPQHF.

V usage is TRBV7-3 and J usage is TRBJ1-3; D is ambiguous. Trimming removed 5 bases at V and 4 bases at J, with 9 bases between. Per the germline V gene, CDR1 is SGHTA and CDR2 is FQGTGA. The CDR3 covers 13 residues. CDR3 DNA: TGTGCCAGCAGCCTAGGACGAGGAAACACCATATATTTT. Translated: CASSLGRGNTIYF. Complete variable domain (other parts from reference TRBV7-3 and TRBJ1-3): GAGVSQTPSNKVTEKGKYVELRCDPISGHTALYWYRQSLGQGPEFLIYFQGTGAADDSGLPNDRFFAVRPEGSVSTLKIQRTERGDSAVYLCASSLGRGNTIYFGEGSWLTVV.

V gene TRBV7-3 combines with J gene TRBJ2-1; 8 bases are shared with TRBD1. Germline CDR1 reads SGHTA; CDR2 reads FQGTGA. CDR3 length: 18 amino acids. J gave up 7 bases and V 5 bases, and 19 bases lay outside the gene matches. The CDR3 DNA is TGTGCCAGCAGCCCTCCTAGGGTCTCAGGGGGCGCCGAGAATGAGCAGTTCTTC. This gives the protein CASSPPRVSGGAENEQFF. Looking up the rest from reference TRBV7-3 and TRBJ2-1 gives the full variable domain: GAGVSQTPSNKVTEKGKYVELRCDPISGHTALYWYRQSLGQGPEFLIYFQGTGAADDSGLPNDRFFAVRPEGSVSTLKIQRTERGDSAVYLCASSPPRVSGGAENEQFFGPGTRLTVL.

The gene calls are TRBV4-3 and TRBJ2-1, with D perhaps TRBD2 (6 bases). The CDR3 contains 17 residues. CDR1 is LGHNA and CDR2 is YSLEER in the germline V gene. The V end lost 0 bases, the J end lost 0 bases, and 12 bases lay between the germline ends. This CDR3 reads CASSQDSGIRSYNEQFF. For the CDR3, the DNA is TGCGCCAGCAGCCAAGATAGCGGTATTCGCTCCTACAATGAGCAGTTCTTC.

The chain has TRBV29-1 and TRBJ1-2; TRBD1 is a possible D gene (5 bases). The CDR3 runs to 13 residues. The V end lost 6 bases, the J end lost 0 bases, and 11 bases lay between the germline ends. Germline V gene lookup returns CDR1 SQVTM and CDR2 ANQGSEA. The CDR3 DNA is TGCAGCGTGGAAAGGGACGCTAACTATGGCTACACCTTC. Translated, it gives CSVERDANYGYTF. The full variable domain, its missing parts supplied by reference TRBV29-1 and TRBJ1-2, is SAVISQKPSRDICQRGTSLTIQCQVDSQVTMMFWYRQQPGQSLTLIATANQGSEATYESGFVIDKFPISRPNLTFSTLTVSNMSPEDSSIYLCSVERDANYGYTFGSGTRLTVV.